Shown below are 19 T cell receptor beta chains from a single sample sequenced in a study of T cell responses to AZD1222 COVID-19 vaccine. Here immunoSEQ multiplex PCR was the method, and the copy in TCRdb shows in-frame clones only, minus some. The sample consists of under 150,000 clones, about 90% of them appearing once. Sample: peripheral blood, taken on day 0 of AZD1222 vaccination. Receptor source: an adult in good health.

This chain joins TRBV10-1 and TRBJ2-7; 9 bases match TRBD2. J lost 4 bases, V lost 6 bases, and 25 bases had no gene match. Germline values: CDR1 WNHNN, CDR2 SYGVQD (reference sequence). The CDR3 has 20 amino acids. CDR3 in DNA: TGCGCCAGCAGGGGGGACACTAGCGGGCTCAAAGCCCCCGAAACGTACGAGCAGTACTTC. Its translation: CASRGDTSGLKAPETYEQYF.

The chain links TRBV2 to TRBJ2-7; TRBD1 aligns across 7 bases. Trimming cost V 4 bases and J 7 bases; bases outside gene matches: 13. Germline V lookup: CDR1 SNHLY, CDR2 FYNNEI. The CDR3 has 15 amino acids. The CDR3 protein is CASSVGQATTTEQYF. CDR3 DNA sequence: TGTGCCAGCAGTGTAGGACAGGCGACTACTACGGAGCAGTACTTC.

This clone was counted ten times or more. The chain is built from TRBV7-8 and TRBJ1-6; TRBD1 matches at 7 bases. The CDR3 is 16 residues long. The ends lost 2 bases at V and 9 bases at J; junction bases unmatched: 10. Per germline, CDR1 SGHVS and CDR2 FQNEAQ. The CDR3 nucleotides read TGTGCCAGCAGCTTACCTTCAGGGGGGCGGACTTCACCCCTCCACTTT. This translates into CASSLPSGGRTSPLHF. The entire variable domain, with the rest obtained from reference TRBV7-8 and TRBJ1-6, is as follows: GAGVSQSPRYKVAKRGQDVALRCDPISGHVSLFWYQQALGQGPEFLTYFQNEAQLDKSGLPSDRFFAERPEGSVSTLKIQRTQQEDSAVYLCASSLPSGGRTSPLHFGNGTRLTVT.

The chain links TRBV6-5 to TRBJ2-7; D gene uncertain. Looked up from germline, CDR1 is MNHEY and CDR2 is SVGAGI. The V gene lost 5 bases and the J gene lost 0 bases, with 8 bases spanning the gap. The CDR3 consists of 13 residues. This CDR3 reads CASSTGSSYEQYF. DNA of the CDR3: TGTGCCAGCAGTACCGGAAGCTCCTACGAGCAGTACTTC.

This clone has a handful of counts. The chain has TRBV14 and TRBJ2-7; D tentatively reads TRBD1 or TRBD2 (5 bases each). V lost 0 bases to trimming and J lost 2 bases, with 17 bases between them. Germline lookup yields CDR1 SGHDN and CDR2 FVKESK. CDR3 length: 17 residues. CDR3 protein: CASSQDFGRVGAYEQYF. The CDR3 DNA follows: TGTGCCAGCAGCCAAGATTTCGGCAGGGTGGGGGCCTACGAGCAGTACTTC. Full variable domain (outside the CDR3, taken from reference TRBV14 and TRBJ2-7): EAGVTQFPSHSVIEKGQTVTLRCDPISGHDNLYWYRRVMGKEIKFLLHFVKESKQDESGMPNNRFLAERTGGTYSTLKVQPAELEDSGVYFCASSQDFGRVGAYEQYFGPGTRLTVT.

This CDR3 is CASSQIGGKGVDEQFF. Here the CDR3 DNA reads TGCGCCAGCAGCCAAATAGGGGGCAAAGGGGTGGATGAGCAGTTCTTC. The V and J genes are TRBV4-1 and TRBJ2-1; TRBD1 matches at 7 bases. The CDR3 extends over 16 amino acids. V was pared by 2 bases and J by 8 bases, with 12 bases of the junction left unmatched. Germline CDR1 and CDR2: MGHRA and YSYEKL.

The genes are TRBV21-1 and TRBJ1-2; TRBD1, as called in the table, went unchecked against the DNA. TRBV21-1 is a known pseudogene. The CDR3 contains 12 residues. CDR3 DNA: TGTGCCAGCAGGGGGACAGCCCAAGGCTACACCTTC. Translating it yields CASRGTAQGYTF.

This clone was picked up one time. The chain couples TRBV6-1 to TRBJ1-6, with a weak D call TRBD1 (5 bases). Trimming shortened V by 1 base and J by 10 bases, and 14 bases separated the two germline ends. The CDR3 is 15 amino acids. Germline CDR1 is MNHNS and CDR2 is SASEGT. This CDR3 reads CASSEGDLTRSPLHF. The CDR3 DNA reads TGTGCCAGCAGTGAAGGGGACCTAACGAGGTCACCCCTCCACTTT.

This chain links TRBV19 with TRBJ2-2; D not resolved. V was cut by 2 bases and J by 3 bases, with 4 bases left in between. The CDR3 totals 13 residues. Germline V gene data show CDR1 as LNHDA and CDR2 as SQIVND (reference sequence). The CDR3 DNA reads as TGTGCCAGTAGTATATTAGACACCGGGGAGCTGTTTTTT. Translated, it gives CASSILDTGELFF.

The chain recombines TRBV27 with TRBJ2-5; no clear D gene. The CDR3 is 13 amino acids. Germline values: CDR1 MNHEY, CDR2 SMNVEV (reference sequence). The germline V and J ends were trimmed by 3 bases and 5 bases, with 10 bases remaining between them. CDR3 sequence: CASSFPPWETQYF. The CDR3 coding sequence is TGTGCCAGCAGTTTTCCCCCCTGGGAGACCCAGTACTTC.

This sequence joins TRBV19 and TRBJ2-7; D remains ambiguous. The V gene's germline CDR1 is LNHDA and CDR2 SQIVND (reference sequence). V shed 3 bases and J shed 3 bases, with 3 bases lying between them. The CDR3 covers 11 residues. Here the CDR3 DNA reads TGTGCCAGTAGTATTAACTACGAGCAGTACTTC. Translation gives CASSINYEQYF.

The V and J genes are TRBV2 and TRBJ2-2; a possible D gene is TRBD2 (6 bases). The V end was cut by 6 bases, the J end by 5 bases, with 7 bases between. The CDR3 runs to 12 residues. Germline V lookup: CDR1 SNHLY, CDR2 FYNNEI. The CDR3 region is CASSRGTGELFF. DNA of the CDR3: TGTGCCAGCAGCCGGGGGACCGGGGAGCTGTTTTTT.

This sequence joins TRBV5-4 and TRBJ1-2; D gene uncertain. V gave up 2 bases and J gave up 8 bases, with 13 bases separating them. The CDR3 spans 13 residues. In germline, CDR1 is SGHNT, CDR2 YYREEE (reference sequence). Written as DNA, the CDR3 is TGTGCCAGCAGCTTACTCGGCTTCGGAGGCTACACCTTC. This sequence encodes CASSLLGFGGYTF.

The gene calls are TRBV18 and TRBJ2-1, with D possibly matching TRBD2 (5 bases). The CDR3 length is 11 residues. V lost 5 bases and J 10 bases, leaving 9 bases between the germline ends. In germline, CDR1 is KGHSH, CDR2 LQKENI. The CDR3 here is CASSTPGEQFF. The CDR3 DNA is TGTGCCAGCTCAACCCCGGGGGAGCAGTTCTTC.

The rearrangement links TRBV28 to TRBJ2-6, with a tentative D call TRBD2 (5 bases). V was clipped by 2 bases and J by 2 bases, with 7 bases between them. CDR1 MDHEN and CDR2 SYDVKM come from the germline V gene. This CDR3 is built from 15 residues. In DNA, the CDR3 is TGTGCCAGCAGTTTAATGGAGGCTGGGGCCAACGTCCTGACTTTC. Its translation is CASSLMEAGANVLTF.

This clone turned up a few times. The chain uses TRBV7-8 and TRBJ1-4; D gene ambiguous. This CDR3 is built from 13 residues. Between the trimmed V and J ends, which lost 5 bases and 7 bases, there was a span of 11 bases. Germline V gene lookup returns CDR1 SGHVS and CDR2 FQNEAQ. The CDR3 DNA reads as TGTGCCAGCAGCGCGAGAATACTTGAAAAACTGTTTTTT. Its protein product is CASSARILEKLFF.

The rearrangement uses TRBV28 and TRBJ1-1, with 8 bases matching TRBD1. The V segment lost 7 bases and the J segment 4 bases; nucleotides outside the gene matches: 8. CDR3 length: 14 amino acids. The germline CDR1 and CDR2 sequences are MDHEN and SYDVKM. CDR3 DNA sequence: TGTGCCAGCACGTACCCAGGGGGCGCCACTGAAGCTTTCTTT. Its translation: CASTYPGGATEAFF.

Here the CDR3 DNA reads TGTGCTTTAACCACGGACAGGAAAAACTACGAGCAGTACTTC. Translated: CALTTDRKNYEQYF. The chain links TRBV7-9 to TRBJ2-7, with 7 bases matching TRBD1. The CDR3 runs to 14 residues. Germline CDR1 SEHNR, CDR2 FQNEAQ (reference sequence).

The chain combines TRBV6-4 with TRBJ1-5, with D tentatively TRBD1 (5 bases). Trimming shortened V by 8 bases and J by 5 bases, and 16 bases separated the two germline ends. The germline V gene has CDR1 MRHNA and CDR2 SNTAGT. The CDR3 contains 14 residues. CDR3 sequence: CASPRGALHQPQHF. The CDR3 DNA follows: TGTGCCAGCCCCCGGGGCGCACTTCATCAGCCCCAGCATTTT.